The 25 T cell receptor beta chains reported below all come from one sample, sequenced in a study of blood T cell repertoires in COVID-19. Produced via immunoSEQ multiplex PCR; TCRdb's table is partial and in-frame only. Of more than 150,000 clones listed, roughly four fifths are singletons. Specimen: peripheral blood. The receptors shown here come from a man between 50 and 59 years old who had recovered from COVID-19.

The chain has TRBV3-1 (or the pseudogene TRBV3-2) and TRBJ2-6, with 9 positions matching TRBD2. The CDR3 has 19 amino acids. The germline V gene encodes CDR1 LGHDT and CDR2 YNNKEL (reference sequence). Germline trimming cut 4 bases from V and 0 bases from J; bases unmatched to any gene: 10. The CDR3 region has the DNA TGTGCCAGCAGCCGCCTGGGGACTAGCTACCGCTCTGGGGCCAACGTCCTGACTTTC. Protein: CASSRLGTSYRSGANVLTF.

V is TRBV6-5 and J is TRBJ1-2, with TRBD1 as a possible D gene (5 bases). V was cut by 4 bases and J by 3 bases, with 15 bases left in between. Germline V gives CDR1 MNHEY, CDR2 SVGAGI. The CDR3 covers 15 residues. DNA for the CDR3: TGTGCCAGCAGTTTTCGGGACTACCGTCACTATGGCTACACCTTC. Its translation: CASSFRDYRHYGYTF.

This chain uses TRBV4-2 with TRBJ2-5; 10 bases agree with TRBD1. CDR3 length equals 16 residues. Germline CDR1 reads LGHNA; CDR2 reads YNFKEQ. V was pared by 0 bases and J by 0 bases, with 1 base of the junction left unmatched. CDR3: CASSQDGTGDQETQYF. For the CDR3, the DNA is TGTGCCAGCAGCCAAGATGGGACAGGGGACCAAGAGACCCAGTACTTC.

The CDR3 loop is CAISESTSGSDTQYF. The CDR3 coding sequence is TGTGCCATCAGTGAGTCGACTAGCGGCTCAGATACGCAGTATTTT. The chain uses TRBV10-3 and TRBJ2-3; 9 bases are a match to TRBD2. After removal of 0 bases from V and 4 bases from J, the junction contained 2 bases not matched to a gene. The CDR3 loop spans 15 amino acids. Germline assignment: CDR1 ENHRY and CDR2 SYGVKD.

This chain uses TRBV7-9 with TRBJ2-7; tentatively, D is TRBD2 (7 bases). V lost 5 bases and J 2 bases, leaving 22 bases between the germline ends. CDR1 and CDR2 from the germline V gene are SEHNR and FQNEAQ (reference sequence). There are 17 residues in the CDR3. The CDR3 nucleotides read TGTGCCAGCAGCCCGAGGGGGGGGGCAGGGAGCCCCTACGAGCAGTACTTC. Translating it yields CASSPRGGAGSPYEQYF.

The chain recombines TRBV30 with TRBJ2-6, with TRBD1 as a possible D gene (6 bases). This CDR3 is 16 amino acids long. V was pared by 1 base and J by 2 bases, with 12 bases between. Germline V gives CDR1 GTSNPN, CDR2 SVGIG (reference sequence). The CDR3 reads CAWSGPQGTGANVLTF. As DNA, the CDR3 is TGTGCCTGGAGTGGCCCACAGGGAACTGGGGCCAACGTCCTGACTTTC.

This CDR3 reads CASSARQGGANTGELFF. The CDR3 region has the DNA TGTGCCAGCAGTGCCAGACAGGGAGGCGCGAACACCGGGGAGCTGTTTTTT. The chain has TRBV25-1 and TRBJ2-2; D may be TRBD1 (7 bases). The CDR3 runs 17 residues. V was pared by 4 bases and J by 0 bases, with 15 bases between. Germline CDR1 is MGHDK and CDR2 is SYGVNS.

This sequence joins TRBV18 and TRBJ2-7, with D possibly being TRBD2 (6 bases). The CDR3 has 14 amino acids. With 2 bases removed from V and 3 bases from J, the gap between germline ends came to 11 bases. Germline values: CDR1 KGHSH, CDR2 LQKENI. The CDR3 nucleotides read TGTGCCAGCTCACCAGGGACTGCCGACTACGAGCAGTACTTC. This translates into CASSPGTADYEQYF.

The genes are TRBV5-1 and TRBJ2-4, with 8 bases lining up with TRBD1. The germline CDR1 and CDR2 sequences are SGHRS and YFSETQ. Unmatched junction bases numbered 5, after V lost 4 bases and J lost 5 bases. This CDR3 contains 14 residues. The DNA for the CDR3 is TGCGCCAGCAGCAGGGGACAGGCGGAAAACATTCAGTACTTC. Protein: CASSRGQAENIQYF.

Here the CDR3 reads CASSVQTGGITEAFF. For the CDR3, the DNA is TGTGCCAGCAGCGTCCAGACAGGGGGCATAACTGAAGCTTTCTTT. The chain couples TRBV7-8 to TRBJ1-1, with 10 positions matching TRBD1. J gave up 5 bases and V 5 bases, and 8 bases lay outside the gene matches. This CDR3 spans 15 amino acids. From germline, CDR1 is SGHVS and CDR2 FQNEAQ.

The gene calls are TRBV5-1 and TRBJ2-5; 8 bases are a match to TRBD2. J was trimmed by 4 bases and V by 0 bases; bases with no gene match: 2. Germline CDR1 is SGHRS and CDR2 is YFSETQ. This CDR3 has 14 amino acids. The CDR3 loop is CASSLALAGETQYF. CDR3 nucleotide sequence: TGCGCCAGCAGCTTGGCCCTAGCGGGAGAGACCCAGTACTTC.

This clone was seen ten or more times. This chain joins TRBV19 and TRBJ2-7; 9 bases agree with TRBD1. CDR3 length: 17 residues. With 0 bases clipped from V and 2 bases from J, the junction kept 8 bases outside the gene matches. CDR1 is LNHDA, CDR2 SQIVND, per germline (reference sequence). CDR3 coding DNA: TGTGCCAGTAGTATAGATCTTTGGACAGGGGCTACCTACGAGCAGTACTTC. It translates to CASSIDLWTGATYEQYF. The full variable domain, in which reference TRBV19 and TRBJ2-7 provide the parts outside the CDR3, is DGGITQSPKYLFRKEGQNVTLSCEQNLNHDAMYWYRQDPGQGLRLIYYSQIVNDFQKGDIAEGYSVSREKKESFPLTVTSAQKNPTAFYLCASSIDLWTGATYEQYFGPGTRLTVT.

This rearrangement joins TRBV27 to TRBJ1-5; 9 positions agree with TRBD1. The CDR3 spans 17 residues. The trim removed 3 bases at V and 7 bases at J, leaving 13 bases unmatched. From germline, CDR1 is MNHEY and CDR2 SMNVEV (reference sequence). The CDR3 loop reads CASSFRGTGSERQPQHF. As DNA, the CDR3 is TGTGCCAGCAGTTTTAGGGGGACAGGGTCCGAGAGGCAGCCCCAGCATTTT.

V gene TRBV2 combines with J gene TRBJ1-1, with 7 bases that match TRBD1. The CDR3 runs to 13 residues. With V trimmed by 5 bases and J by 5 bases, 5 bases remained unmatched. From germline, CDR1 is SNHLY and CDR2 FYNNEI. This chain's CDR3 is CASSNQGETEAFF. The CDR3, as DNA: TGTGCCAGCAGTAACCAGGGGGAGACTGAAGCTTTCTTT.

V is TRBV7-2 and J is TRBJ2-2; TRBD2 might be the D (5 bases). Trimming left V 0 bases short and J 6 bases short, with 17 bases between. The germline V gene encodes CDR1 SGHTA and CDR2 FQGNSA. The CDR3 length is 17 residues. CDR3 sequence: CASSLARSGVGAGELFF. The CDR3 coding sequence is TGTGCCAGCAGCTTAGCGCGCAGCGGTGTCGGGGCCGGGGAGCTGTTTTTT.

The rearrangement joins TRBV9 to TRBJ2-2; D possibly corresponds to TRBD1 (6 bases). CDR3 size: 13 residues. Germline CDR1 SGDLS, CDR2 YYNGEE. Trimming took 2 bases from V and 5 from J, leaving 7 bases between them. The CDR3 nucleotides read TGTGCCAGCAGCGTTCAGGGGACCGGGGAGCTGTTTTTT. Its translation is CASSVQGTGELFF.

J is TRBJ2-1 and V is TRBV7-9; TRBD2 agrees at 12 bases. Looked up from germline, CDR1 is SEHNR and CDR2 is FQNEAQ (reference sequence). The V and J ends lost 7 bases and 7 bases, in that order; junction bases with no gene match: 8. This CDR3 comprises 15 residues. The DNA for the CDR3 is TGTGCCAGCACACCGACTAGCGGGAGATTAAATGAGCAGTTCTTC. Translating gives CASTPTSGRLNEQFF.

This clone was seen once. The V gene is TRBV27, the J gene TRBJ1-4, with D possibly matching TRBD1 (5 bases). The CDR3 is 19 residues long. Trimming pared 5 bases from V and 0 bases from J, leaving 22 bases between. Germline values: CDR1 MNHEY, CDR2 SMNVEV (reference sequence). The CDR3 DNA sequence: TGTGCCAGCAGTGCGAGACCACAGGTTTTCGGAGCAACTAATGAAAAACTGTTTTTT. Residues: CASSARPQVFGATNEKLFF.

The V call is TRBV12-3 or TRBV12-4, the J call TRBJ2-7, with 7 nucleotides matching TRBD1. CDR3 length equals 12 residues. V dropped 6 bases and J dropped 7; count of bases not matched to a gene: 6. CDR3 sequence (DNA): TGTGCCAGCAGAGGGACAGCGAAAGAGCAGTACTTC. This gives the protein CASRGTAKEQYF.

This clone occurred a few times. This chain connects TRBV3-1 (or the pseudogene TRBV3-2) to TRBJ1-1; D not resolved. This CDR3 is 14 amino acids long. Germline lookup yields CDR1 LGHDT and CDR2 YNNKEL (reference sequence). V lost 3 bases and J lost 2, with 10 bases in between. The CDR3 DNA is TGTGCCAGCAGCCATATTAGGAGCAACACTGAAGCTTTCTTT. Its protein product is CASSHIRSNTEAFF.

V and J are TRBV4-1 and TRBJ2-1; tentatively, D is TRBD1 (6 bases). The V gene lost 1 base and the J gene lost 8 bases, with 15 bases spanning the gap. This CDR3 is built from 15 residues. CDR1 MGHRA and CDR2 YSYEKL come from the germline V gene. CDR3 sequence: CASSQGGGGKDEQFF. In DNA form, the CDR3 reads TGCGCCAGCAGCCAAGGAGGTGGGGGCAAGGATGAGCAGTTCTTC.

The V gene is TRBV6-6, the J gene TRBJ2-7; 11 bases align to TRBD2. The J segment lost 2 bases and the V segment lost 5 bases, leaving 8 bases of the junction unmatched. CDR1 is MNHNY and CDR2 is SVGAGI in the germline V gene (reference sequence). This CDR3 contains 16 residues. The CDR3 reads CASSRTGLADPYEQYF. CDR3 DNA sequence: TGTGCCAGCAGTCGAACGGGACTAGCGGACCCCTACGAGCAGTACTTC.

The chain is built from TRBV7-9 and TRBJ2-1; 7 positions agree with TRBD1. The CDR3 has 15 amino acids. Unmatched junction bases numbered 3, after V lost 1 base and J lost 3 bases. The germline V gene has CDR1 SEHNR and CDR2 FQNEAQ (reference sequence). CDR3 coding DNA: TGTGCCAGCAGCTTAGGACAGGGAGTCTACAATGAGCAGTTCTTC. It encodes CASSLGQGVYNEQFF.

V and J are TRBV28 and TRBJ1-2, with TRBD1 as a possible D gene (6 bases). CDR3 size: 15 residues. The V and J ends lost 6 bases and 3 bases respectively, with 17 bases between them. Germline V gene lookup returns CDR1 MDHEN and CDR2 SYDVKM. CDR3 in amino acids: CASRLGGELDYGYTF. The CDR3 DNA reads TGTGCCAGCAGACTAGGGGGGGAACTGGACTATGGCTACACCTTC.

Here the CDR3 reads CASSEGLEGANVLTF. The CDR3, as DNA: TGTGCCAGCAGTGAGGGACTGGAGGGGGCCAACGTCCTGACTTTC. The rearrangement uses TRBV6-1 and TRBJ2-6; a weak D match, TRBD2 (6 bases). The germline CDR1 and CDR2 sequences are MNHNS and SASEGT. Trimming shortened V by 3 bases and J by 4 bases, and 10 bases separated the two germline ends. This CDR3 is 15 amino acids long.